The 15 T cell receptor beta chains listed next were all sequenced from one sample in a study of T cell changes during pregnancy in multiple sclerosis. Some clones are missing from TCRdb's copy, which holds only in-frame ones; the method was immunoSEQ multiplex PCR. This sample has about 69,000 clones; approximately 90% occur once, and the top ten carry more than 1.2%. The source was peripheral blood, collected in the third trimester of pregnancy. All receptors derive from a female donor with multiple sclerosis, enrolled in a pregnancy study.

This clone was recorded only once. The V and J genes are TRBV12-5 and TRBJ1-3; D gene ambiguous. The length of the CDR3 is 14 residues. Trimming took off 7 bases at V and 0 bases at J, with 10 bases between the two ends. Germline CDR1 LGHNT, CDR2 FRNRAP. The CDR3 DNA is TGTGCTAGTGCGGCTCAGGACTCTGGAAACACCATATATTTT. It translates to CASAAQDSGNTIYF.

This chain links TRBV14 with TRBJ2-2, with D possibly TRBD2 on 6 matching bases. The CDR3 loop spans 22 amino acids. Deletions cut 1 base from V and 7 bases from J, with 34 bases between. Per germline, CDR1 SGHDN and CDR2 FVKESK. The CDR3 DNA reads as TGTGCCAGCAGCCAAGGGACGAAGATTTGGCGCGGGCGGGGCAGGGTGAACGGGGAGCTGTTTTTT. Protein product: CASSQGTKIWRGRGRVNGELFF.

CDR3 DNA sequence: TGTGCCAGCAGTTTAGTAGCCCTTGCAGGGTGGGGCAGATATAGCAATCAGCCCCAGCATTTT. Translated: CASSLVALAGWGRYSNQPQHF. The gene calls are TRBV28 and TRBJ1-5; the D gene is possibly TRBD1 (5 bases). CDR3 length equals 21 residues. Looked up from germline, CDR1 is MDHEN and CDR2 is SYDVKM. The V end was cut by 2 bases, the J end by 0 bases, with 26 bases between. Based on the CDR3 plus reference TRBV28 and TRBJ1-5, the full variable domain is DVKVTQSSRYLVKRTGEKVFLECVQDMDHENMFWYRQDPGLGLRLIYFSYDVKMKEKGDIPEGYSVSREKKERFSLILESASTNQTSMYLCASSLVALAGWGRYSNQPQHFGDGTRLSIL.

V usage is TRBV7-2 and J usage is TRBJ2-7; D possibly corresponds to TRBD2 (7 bases). This CDR3 comprises 15 residues. The germline gives CDR1 SGHTA, CDR2 FQGNSA. V was pared by 4 bases and J by 6 bases, with 19 bases between. The CDR3 region is CASSYSRGGPREQYF. CDR3 bases: TGTGCCAGCAGCTACTCCCGCGGGGGCCCACGCGAGCAGTACTTC. The whole variable domain, filled in from reference TRBV7-2 and TRBJ2-7, reads GAGVSQSPSNKVTEKGKDVELRCDPISGHTALYWYRQSLGQGLEFLIYFQGNSAPDKSGLPSDRFSAERTGGSVSTLTIQRTQQEDSAVYLCASSYSRGGPREQYFGPGTRLTVT.

The chain has TRBV7-2 and TRBJ2-5; no firm D call. Germline V gives CDR1 SGHTA, CDR2 FQGNSA. CDR3 length: 13 residues. Deletions cut 1 base from V and 5 bases from J, with 8 bases between. As DNA, the CDR3 is TGTGCCAGCAGCTTAGTTTTCCGGGAGACCCAGTACTTC. This codes for CASSLVFRETQYF. The complete variable domain, with remaining parts taken from reference TRBV7-2 and TRBJ2-5, reads GAGVSQSPSNKVTEKGKDVELRCDPISGHTALYWYRQSLGQGLEFLIYFQGNSAPDKSGLPSDRFSAERTGGSVSTLTIQRTQQEDSAVYLCASSLVFRETQYFGPGTRLLVL.

To note about this clone: Sequence at one end of the junction differs from germline and may be a read error. This rearrangement joins TRBV19 to TRBJ1-1; 7 nucleotides agree with TRBD1. This CDR3 spans 13 amino acids. Germline lookup yields CDR1 LNHDA and CDR2 SQIVND (reference sequence). CDR3 region: CASQDRMNPEAFF. As DNA, the CDR3 is TGTGCCAGTCAGGACAGGATGAACCCTGAAGCTTTCTTT.

The chain uses TRBV5-8 and TRBJ2-7; 7 positions agree with TRBD2. Germline V gene sequence: CDR1 SGHTS, CDR2 YDEGEE. Trimming took 2 bases from V and 3 from J; bases not matched to a gene: 8. CDR3 length equals 15 residues. The DNA of the CDR3 is TGTGCCAGCAGCTTACGCGGGGGAGAGATCTACGAGCAGTACTTC. Translating gives CASSLRGGEIYEQYF.

The rearrangement joins TRBV28 to TRBJ1-5, with D unclear. Trimming pared 7 bases from V and 2 bases from J, leaving 18 bases between. CDR3 length equals 16 residues. Germline V CDR1 and CDR2: MDHEN, SYDVKM. The CDR3 sequence: CASNQEPPGGNQPQHF. CDR3 sequence (DNA): TGTGCCAGCAATCAAGAACCCCCCGGGGGCAATCAGCCCCAGCATTTT.

The rearrangement uses TRBV7-2 and TRBJ1-6, with D perhaps TRBD1 (6 bases). V gave up 8 bases and J gave up 10 bases, with 15 bases separating them. Germline lookup yields CDR1 SGHTA and CDR2 FQGNSA. This CDR3 spans 13 amino acids. CDR3: CASGEQGRSPLHF. The CDR3 nucleotides read TGTGCCAGCGGCGAACAGGGACGGTCACCCCTCCACTTT.

The genes are TRBV6-1 and TRBJ1-5; tentatively, D is TRBD1 (5 bases). V lost 7 bases to trimming and J lost 7 bases, with 20 bases between them. Germline V gives CDR1 MNHNS, CDR2 SASEGT. The CDR3 has 15 residues. The CDR3 spells CASNPLGGGQQPQHF. Here the CDR3 DNA reads TGTGCCAGCAATCCTTTGGGGGGAGGGCAGCAGCCCCAGCATTTT.

The chain joins TRBV2 to TRBJ1-1; 12 bases are shared with TRBD1. Germline V gives CDR1 SNHLY, CDR2 FYNNEI. Trimming at V came to 7 bases and at J to 3 bases, leaving 12 bases not matched to a gene. The CDR3 sequence is 17 residues long. This CDR3 is CASNPSGTGGRHTEAFF. Here the CDR3 DNA reads TGTGCCAGCAACCCCTCCGGGACAGGGGGCAGGCACACTGAAGCTTTCTTT.

V gene TRBV5-1 combines with J gene TRBJ2-1; 13 nucleotides line up with TRBD2. CDR1 is SGHRS and CDR2 is YFSETQ in the germline V gene. Trimming at V came to 8 bases and at J to 7 bases, leaving 6 bases not matched to a gene. The CDR3 has 14 residues. In DNA, the CDR3 is TGCGCCAGTTCACTAGCGGGGGGGATTAATGAGCAGTTCTTC. Amino acid sequence: CASSLAGGINEQFF.

The DNA of the CDR3 is TGTGCCAGCAGACTCGACAGGGGTACTGGAAACACCATATATTTT. Protein: CASRLDRGTGNTIYF. The J gene is TRBJ1-3, the V gene TRBV6-5; TRBD1 agrees at 8 bases. Trimming removed 6 bases from V and 2 bases from J; junction bases left unmatched: 6. The CDR3 contains 15 residues. CDR1 is MNHEY and CDR2 is SVGAGI in the germline V gene.

V usage is TRBV5-6 and J usage is TRBJ2-4; TRBD2 agrees at 7 bases. The CDR3 consists of 15 residues. Unmatched junction bases numbered 8, after V lost 2 bases and J lost 6 bases. Per germline, CDR1 SGHDT and CDR2 YYEEEE. The CDR3 DNA follows: TGTGCCAGCAGCTTCCTGGGAGCGGGGAGAAACATTCAGTACTTC. This encodes CASSFLGAGRNIQYF.

The chain is built from TRBV28 and TRBJ1-2; D is undetermined. Germline CDR1 and CDR2: MDHEN and SYDVKM. The V gene lost 3 bases and the J gene lost 8 bases, with 13 bases spanning the gap. The length of the CDR3 is 13 residues. The DNA of the CDR3 is TGTGCCAGCAGTTTTAACCCCGCCGGGGGCTACACCTTC. Amino acids: CASSFNPAGGYTF.